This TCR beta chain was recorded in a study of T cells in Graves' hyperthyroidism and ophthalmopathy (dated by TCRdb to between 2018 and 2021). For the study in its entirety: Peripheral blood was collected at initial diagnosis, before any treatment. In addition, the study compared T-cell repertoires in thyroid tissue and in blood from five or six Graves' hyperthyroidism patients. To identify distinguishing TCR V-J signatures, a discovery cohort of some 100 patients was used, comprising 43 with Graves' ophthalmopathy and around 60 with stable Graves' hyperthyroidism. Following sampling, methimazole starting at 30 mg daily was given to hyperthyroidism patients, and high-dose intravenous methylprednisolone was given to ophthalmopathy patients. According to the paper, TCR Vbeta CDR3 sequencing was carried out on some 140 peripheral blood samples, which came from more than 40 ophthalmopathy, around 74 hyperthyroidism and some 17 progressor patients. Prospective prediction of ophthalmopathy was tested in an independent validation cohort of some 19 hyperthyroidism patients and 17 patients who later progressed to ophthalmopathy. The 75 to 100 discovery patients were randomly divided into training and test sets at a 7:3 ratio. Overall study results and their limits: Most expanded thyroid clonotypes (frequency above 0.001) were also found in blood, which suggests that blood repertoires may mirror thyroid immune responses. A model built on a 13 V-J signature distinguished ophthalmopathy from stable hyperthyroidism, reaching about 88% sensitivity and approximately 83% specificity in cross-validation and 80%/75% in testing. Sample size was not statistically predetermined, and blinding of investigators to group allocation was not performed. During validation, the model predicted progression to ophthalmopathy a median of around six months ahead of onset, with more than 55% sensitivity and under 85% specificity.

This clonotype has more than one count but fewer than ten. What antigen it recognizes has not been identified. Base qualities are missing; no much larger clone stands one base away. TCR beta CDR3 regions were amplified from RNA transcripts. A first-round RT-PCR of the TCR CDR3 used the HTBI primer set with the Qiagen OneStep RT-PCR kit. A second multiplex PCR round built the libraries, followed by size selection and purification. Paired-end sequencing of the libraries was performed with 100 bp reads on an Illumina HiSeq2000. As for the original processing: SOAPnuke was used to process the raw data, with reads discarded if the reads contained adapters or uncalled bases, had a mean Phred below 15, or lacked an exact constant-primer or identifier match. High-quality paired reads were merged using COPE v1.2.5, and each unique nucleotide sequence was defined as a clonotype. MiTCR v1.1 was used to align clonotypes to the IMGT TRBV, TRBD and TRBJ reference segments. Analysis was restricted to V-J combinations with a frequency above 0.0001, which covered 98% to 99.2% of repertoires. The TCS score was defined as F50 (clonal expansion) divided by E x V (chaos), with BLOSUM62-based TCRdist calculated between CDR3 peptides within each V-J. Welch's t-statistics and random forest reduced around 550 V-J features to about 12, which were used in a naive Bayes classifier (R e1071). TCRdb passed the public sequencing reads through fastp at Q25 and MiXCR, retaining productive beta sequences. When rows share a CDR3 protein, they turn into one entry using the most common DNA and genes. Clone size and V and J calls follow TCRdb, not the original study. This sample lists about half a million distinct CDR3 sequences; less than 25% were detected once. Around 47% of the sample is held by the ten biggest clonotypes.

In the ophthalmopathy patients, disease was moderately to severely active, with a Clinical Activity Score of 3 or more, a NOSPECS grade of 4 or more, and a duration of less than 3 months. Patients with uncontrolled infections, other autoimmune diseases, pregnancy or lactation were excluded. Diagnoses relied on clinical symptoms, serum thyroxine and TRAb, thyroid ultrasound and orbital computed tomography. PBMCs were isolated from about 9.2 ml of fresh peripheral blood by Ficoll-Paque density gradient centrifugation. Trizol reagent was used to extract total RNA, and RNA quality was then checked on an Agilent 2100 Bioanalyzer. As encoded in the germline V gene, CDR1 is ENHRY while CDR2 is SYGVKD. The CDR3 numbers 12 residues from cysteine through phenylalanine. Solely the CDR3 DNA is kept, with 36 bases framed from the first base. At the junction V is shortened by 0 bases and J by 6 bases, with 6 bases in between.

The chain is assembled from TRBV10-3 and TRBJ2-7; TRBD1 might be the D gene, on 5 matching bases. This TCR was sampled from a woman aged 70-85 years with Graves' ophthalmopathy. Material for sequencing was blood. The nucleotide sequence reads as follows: TGTGCCATCAGTGAGTCAAGGGGCGAGCAGTACTTC. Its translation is CAISESRGEQYF.